This paragraph covers one T cell receptor (beta chain) sequence. Its antigen is not known. These data belong to a study of graft-versus-host responses after intestinal transplantation. At the level of the study: Multivisceral, liver-intestinal, or isolated intestinal grafts were transplanted into recipients. Every recipient underwent anti-thymocyte globulin induction, then tacrolimus and steroids for about three years.

The CDR3 contains 13 residues. The V gene lost 4 bases and the J gene lost 9 bases, with 16 bases spanning the gap. Germline V gene lookup returns CDR1 SNHLY and CDR2 FYNNEI. Libraries were prepared by immunoSEQ multiplex PCR; TCRdb keeps only in-frame clonotypes and omits some of them. The sample carries approximately 90,000 clones, about 90% recorded once. Findings and limits, study-wide: Where graft-donor T cell macrochimerism was present, patients had high graft-versus-host to host-versus-graft clonal ratios in allografts. Some GvH clones appeared in ileal mucosa or blood before recipient bone marrow.

This TCR derives from a human donor who was the organ donor for an intestinal transplant. The sample in question was unstimulated CD8+ T cells sorted from spleen or lymph node cells, obtained before transplant. V and J are TRBV2 and TRBJ2-7; D is possibly TRBD1 (6 bases). CDR3 coding DNA: TGTGCCAGCAGTGTTGCCAGGGGCAGTTGGCAGTACTTC. It codes for CASSVARGSWQYF.